One sample yielded the 30 T cell receptor beta chains listed below, sequenced in a study of radiotherapy plus CTLA-4 blockade in lung cancer. The repertoire was sequenced with immunoSEQ multiplex PCR; TCRdb's copy has only in-frame clones and lacks some. The sample consists of 55,000 to 80,000 clones, roughly 78% of them appearing once. Source: peripheral blood, taken from a patient treated with radiotherapy plus ipilimumab. Source of these receptors: a human donor with non-small cell lung cancer who had a complete response to radiotherapy plus ipilimumab.

In this sample, this clone turned up once. At one end the junction does not follow the germline gene, possibly because of a read error. The chain employs TRBV7-8 and TRBJ1-2; D possibly corresponds to TRBD1 (6 bases). Germline V gene sequence: CDR1 SGHVS, CDR2 FQNEAQ. This CDR3 has 9 amino acids. The CDR3 nucleotides read TGTGCCAGCAGCTTAGAGGGGGGCTTC. This gives the protein CASSLEGGF.

This sequence joins TRBV7-2 and TRBJ2-1, with D hard to call. Germline loops: CDR1 SGHTA, CDR2 FQGNSA. V was cut by 1 base and J by 5 bases, with 15 bases left in between. The CDR3 is 16 amino acids. As DNA, the CDR3 is TGTGCCAGCAGCTTAGTTGCAGCTTTCGTCCACAATGAGCAGTTCTTC. It is translated as CASSLVAAFVHNEQFF.

The rearrangement uses TRBV19 and TRBJ1-1; the match to TRBD1 covers 11 bases. There are 15 residues in the CDR3. The ends lost 4 bases at V and 4 bases at J; junction bases unmatched: 5. Per the germline V gene, CDR1 is LNHDA and CDR2 is SQIVND (reference sequence). The CDR3 coding sequence is TGTGCCAGTAGTAAAACGGGACAGGGGGGCACTGAAGCTTTCTTT. This gives the protein CASSKTGQGGTEAFF.

The V call is TRBV10-3, the J call TRBJ2-1, with 11 bases lining up with TRBD2. CDR1 and CDR2 from the germline V gene are ENHRY and SYGVKD. Unmatched junction bases numbered 5, after V lost 2 bases and J lost 5 bases. CDR3 size: 16 residues. The CDR3 here is CAISEVAGGRHNEQFF. The CDR3 nucleotides are TGTGCCATCAGTGAGGTAGCGGGGGGGCGCCACAATGAGCAGTTCTTC.

This clone has a single count. The gene calls are TRBV19 and TRBJ1-4; D gene uncertain. The germline CDR1 and CDR2 sequences are LNHDA and SQIVND (reference sequence). V was cut by 6 bases and J by 1 base, with 15 bases left in between. The CDR3 runs 16 residues. CDR3 DNA: TGTGCCAGTAGCTCCCTGCCAGCGCGAACTAATGAAAAACTGTTTTTT. As protein: CASSSLPARTNEKLFF.

Points on this clone: In the same sample, other DNA sequences code for this CDR3. The V gene is TRBV18, the J gene TRBJ2-7; TRBD2 aligns across 10 bases. V dropped 2 bases and J dropped 2; count of bases not matched to a gene: 3. The CDR3 loop spans 15 amino acids. Germline CDR1 reads KGHSH; CDR2 reads LQKENI. The CDR3 DNA is TGTGCCAGCTCACCAGCAGCGGGGGGGACCTACGAGCAGTACGTC. Translating it yields CASSPAAGGTYEQYV.

CDR3 region: CASSFPGTGSNEQFF. Here the CDR3 DNA reads TGTGCCAGCAGCTTCCCCGGGACAGGCTCCAATGAGCAGTTCTTC. The rearrangement uses TRBV11-3 and TRBJ2-1; 8 bases agree with TRBD1. Trimming removed 3 bases from V and 6 bases from J; junction bases left unmatched: 7. Looked up from germline, CDR1 is SGHNT and CDR2 is YENEEA. CDR3 length: 15 residues.

The chain combines TRBV11-2 with TRBJ1-1; no clear D gene. CDR1 is SGHAT, CDR2 FQNNGV, per germline. The CDR3 length is 14 residues. The V gene lost 1 base and the J gene lost 1 base, with 7 bases spanning the gap. CDR3: CASSLAPRNTEAFF. Here the CDR3 DNA reads TGTGCCAGCAGCTTAGCGCCCAGGAACACTGAAGCTTTCTTT.

V gene TRBV11-2 combines with J gene TRBJ2-5; either TRBD1 or TRBD2 may fit D (5 bases each). This CDR3 is built from 14 residues. Germline CDR1 reads SGHAT; CDR2 reads FQNNGV. Trimming removed 0 bases from V and 7 bases from J, with 12 bases in between. CDR3 in amino acids: CASSLEGTSGTQYF. In DNA, the CDR3 is TGTGCCAGCAGCTTAGAAGGGACGTCAGGGACCCAGTACTTC.

Remarks on this clone: One end of the junction fails to match germline, which may point to a read error. The chain combines TRBV29-1 with TRBJ1-5; 9 bases line up with TRBD1. Germline values: CDR1 SQVTM, CDR2 ANQGSEA. The CDR3 is 13 amino acids. Here the CDR3 DNA reads TGCAGCGCAGGAACAGGGGGCAACCAGCCCCAGCATTTT. This translates into CSAGTGGNQPQHF.

This rearrangement joins TRBV21-1 to TRBJ2-5; TRBD1 is taken as the D call from the table, unchecked against the DNA. TRBV21-1 is recorded as a pseudogene. This CDR3 has 15 residues. CDR3 DNA: TGTGCCAGCAGCTCGAGCGACAGGGGTAAAAAGACCCAGTACTTC. Its translation is CASSSSDRGKKTQYF.

The chain employs TRBV11-2 and TRBJ2-7; D might be TRBD1 (5 bases). The CDR3 has 14 residues. Trimming left V 5 bases short and J 6 bases short, with 17 bases between. In germline, CDR1 is SGHAT, CDR2 FQNNGV. CDR3 DNA sequence: TGTGCCAGCAGCCCCCGGAATGGGGCGCGCGAGCAGTACTTC. It translates to CASSPRNGAREQYF.

This chain connects TRBV19 to TRBJ2-2; D ambiguous. Trimming removed 3 bases at V and 4 bases at J, with 12 bases between. CDR3 length equals 15 residues. The germline CDR1 and CDR2 sequences are LNHDA and SQIVND (reference sequence). CDR3 sequence (DNA): TGTGCCAGTAGTATCAAGGACGGATCCACCGGGGAGCTGTTTTTT. Encoded protein: CASSIKDGSTGELFF.

The V and J genes are TRBV28 and TRBJ1-2, with D possibly being TRBD1 (6 bases). Trimming left V 7 bases short and J 7 bases short, with 16 bases between. CDR3 size: 13 residues. Germline CDR1 is MDHEN and CDR2 is SYDVKM. CDR3 residues: CASTPRGAGGYTF. DNA for the CDR3: TGTGCCAGCACACCACGGGGGGCGGGTGGCTACACCTTC.

The chain employs TRBV7-9 and TRBJ1-1, with TRBD1 identical over 10 bases. Germline loops: CDR1 SEHNR, CDR2 FQNEAQ (reference sequence). The CDR3 loop spans 15 amino acids. Trimming cost V 5 bases and J 4 bases; bases outside gene matches: 7. The CDR3 nucleotides read TGTGCCAGCAGCCCTAGGGGGGACAGGGGCACTGAAGCTTTCTTT. Translation gives CASSPRGDRGTEAFF.

The chain uses TRBV10-3 and TRBJ2-5, with 9 bases aligning to TRBD1. Trimming removed 3 bases from V and 4 bases from J; junction bases left unmatched: 9. Germline V gene sequence: CDR1 ENHRY, CDR2 SYGVKD. The CDR3 has 16 amino acids. Here the CDR3 reads CAISDSGQGGRETQYF. As DNA, the CDR3 is TGTGCCATCAGTGATTCGGGACAGGGCGGGCGAGAGACCCAGTACTTC.

The chain recombines TRBV29-1 with TRBJ2-5; perhaps TRBD2 as D (5 bases). The CDR3 runs 14 residues. The germline V gene has CDR1 SQVTM and CDR2 ANQGSEA. With 0 bases removed from V and 5 bases from J, the gap between germline ends came to 13 bases. The CDR3 loop reads CSVEDRGSGETQYF. In nucleotides, the CDR3 is TGCAGCGTTGAAGACCGCGGGTCTGGGGAGACCCAGTACTTC.

The V call is TRBV5-4, the J call TRBJ1-6; no clear D gene. V was pared by 0 bases and J by 14 bases, with 9 bases between. Germline loops: CDR1 SGHNT, CDR2 YYREEE (reference sequence). This CDR3 region has 12 residues. CDR3 DNA sequence: TGTGCCAGCAGCTTGGACGTTGGGGCCCTCCACTTT. Encoded protein: CASSLDVGALHF.

Note on this clone: Germline and junction disagree at one end, which may indicate a read error. The chain uses TRBV6-5 and TRBJ2-5, with D possibly TRBD1 on 5 matching bases. The CDR3 length is 13 residues. Germline assignment: CDR1 MNHEY and CDR2 SVGAGI. CDR3 region: CASSRTRMETRYF. CDR3 coding DNA: TGTGCCAGCAGTCGGACACGGATGGAGACCCGGTACTTC.

This rearrangement joins TRBV9 to TRBJ1-3; D unresolved. V was cut by 5 bases and J by 2 bases, with 11 bases left in between. CDR3 length equals 14 residues. Germline V gene data show CDR1 as SGDLS and CDR2 as YYNGEE. The CDR3 loop is CASRKDGAGNTIYF. DNA of the CDR3: TGTGCCAGCAGGAAGGATGGGGCTGGAAACACCATATATTTT. The full variable domain, completed using reference TRBV9 and TRBJ1-3, is DSGVTQTPKHLITATGQRVTLRCSPRSGDLSVYWYQQSLDQGLQFLIQYYNGEERAKGNILERFSAQQFPDLHSELNLSSLELGDSALYFCASRKDGAGNTIYFGEGSWLTVV.

Of note for this clone: The germline gene is not matched at one end of the junction; a read error may be the cause. The V gene is TRBV7-7, the J gene TRBJ2-1, with D maybe TRBD2 (7 bases). Germline V gives CDR1 SSHAT, CDR2 FNYEAQ (reference sequence). This CDR3 contains 13 residues. In DNA form, the CDR3 reads TGTGCTAGCAGCTTAGGGGCCGGGGGGCAGCAGTTCTTC. Amino acids: CASSLGAGGQQFF.

The rearrangement joins TRBV2 to TRBJ2-7, with D tentatively TRBD1 (6 bases). The CDR3 length is 15 residues. V was pared by 2 bases and J by 0 bases, with 11 bases between. Germline CDR1 reads SNHLY; CDR2 reads FYNNEI. The chain's CDR3 is CASSEPRGHSYEQYF. CDR3 nucleotide sequence: TGTGCCAGCAGTGAACCCAGGGGACACTCCTACGAGCAGTACTTC.

V and J are TRBV28 and TRBJ1-2; D is unresolved. CDR1 and CDR2 (germline): MDHEN, SYDVKM. The CDR3 contains 11 residues. The germline V and J ends were trimmed by 6 bases and 6 bases, with 8 bases remaining between them. Here the CDR3 DNA reads TGTGCCAGCAGCTGGGAGGATGGCTACACCTTC. It yields the protein CASSWEDGYTF.

This chain joins TRBV27 and TRBJ2-2, with TRBD1 identical over 11 bases. The CDR3 loop spans 17 amino acids. The V gene's germline CDR1 is MNHEY and CDR2 SMNVEV (reference sequence). Trimming cost V 7 bases and J 0 bases; bases outside gene matches: 7. CDR3 DNA sequence: TGTGCCAGCACTTGGGACAGGGGGTTCTCGAACACCGGGGAGCTGTTTTTT. Translating it yields CASTWDRGFSNTGELFF.

The gene calls are TRBV9 and TRBJ1-3; D might be TRBD1 (5 bases). Germline-derived CDR1 and CDR2 are SGDLS and YYNGEE. Trimming pared 0 bases from V and 4 bases from J, leaving 14 bases between. The CDR3 covers 16 residues. For the CDR3, the DNA is TGTGCCAGCAGCGTAGACCCGGGGGGGTCGGGAAACACCATATATTTT. It specifies CASSVDPGGSGNTIYF.

This clone has a handful of counts. The J gene is TRBJ2-3, the V gene TRBV5-1; 7 bases match TRBD1. From germline, CDR1 is SGHRS and CDR2 YFSETQ. Trimming at V came to 3 bases and at J to 6 bases, leaving 7 bases not matched to a gene. The CDR3 runs to 14 residues. The CDR3: CASSWRQGADTQYF. The CDR3 coding sequence is TGCGCCAGCAGCTGGAGACAGGGCGCGGATACGCAGTATTTT.

The V and J genes are TRBV6-5 and TRBJ1-5; 8 bases agree with TRBD1. V lost 6 bases to trimming and J lost 0 bases; unmatched junction nucleotides: 4. Per the germline V gene, CDR1 is MNHEY and CDR2 is SVGAGI. CDR3 length equals 15 residues. For the CDR3, the DNA is TGTGCCAGCAGACGGACAGGGAGTAGCAATCAGCCCCAGCATTTT. Translation: CASRRTGSSNQPQHF.

This clone was observed a handful of times. The chain combines TRBV7-8 with TRBJ1-2; possible D gene TRBD1, 6 bases. V was cut by 11 bases and J by 2 bases, with 15 bases left in between. This CDR3 is 13 amino acids long. Germline-derived CDR1 and CDR2 are SGHVS and FQNEAQ. The CDR3 here is CAASTGANYGYTF. The CDR3 DNA reads TGTGCCGCCTCGACAGGAGCAAACTATGGCTACACCTTC. The full variable domain, rest sourced from reference TRBV7-8 and TRBJ1-2, is GAGVSQSPRYKVAKRGQDVALRCDPISGHVSLFWYQQALGQGPEFLTYFQNEAQLDKSGLPSDRFFAERPEGSVSTLKIQRTQQEDSAVYLCAASTGANYGYTFGSGTRLTVV.

The chain employs TRBV18 and TRBJ1-1; TRBD1 might be the D (6 bases). Germline V gene lookup returns CDR1 KGHSH and CDR2 LQKENI. V dropped 5 bases and J dropped 9 bases, with 25 bases sitting between them. This CDR3 comprises 16 residues. CDR3 in amino acids: CASSAWGPRQGPQAFF. The CDR3 DNA reads as TGTGCCAGCTCAGCCTGGGGGCCCCGTCAGGGGCCCCAAGCTTTCTTT.

V usage is TRBV5-4 and J usage is TRBJ2-1; weak D call: TRBD2 (5 bases). This CDR3 has 15 residues. The V gene's germline CDR1 is SGHNT and CDR2 YYREEE (reference sequence). With 0 bases removed from V and 4 bases from J, the gap between germline ends came to 11 bases. The CDR3 sequence is CASSLGSGWYNEQFF. The CDR3, as DNA: TGTGCCAGCAGCTTGGGATCGGGGTGGTACAATGAGCAGTTCTTC.